This T cell receptor (beta chain) was observed in a study of T cells in Graves' hyperthyroidism and ophthalmopathy. On the basis of clinical symptoms, serum thyroxine and TRAb, thyroid ultrasound and orbital computed tomography, diagnoses were made. Template material for amplifying TCR beta CDR3 regions consisted of RNA transcripts. The primer set for the first-round RT-PCR of the TCR CDR3 was HTBI. TCRdb itself ran the multiplex PCR reads through MiXCR, one entry per CDR3 protein. The sample contains about 250,000 distinct CDR3 sequences, roughly a quarter of which appear only once. This clonotype was recorded at least ten times. The source material was blood. This clonotype was sampled from a woman in her forties with Graves' ophthalmopathy.

This CDR3 reads CASSSPRGGATGELFF. The CDR3 region has the DNA TGTGCCAGCAGTTCTCCCCGTGGGGGGGCTACCGGGGAGCTGTTTTTT. V is TRBV6-5 and J is TRBJ2-2, with D perhaps matching TRBD2 (7 bases). With 4 bases removed from V and 5 bases from J, the gap between germline ends came to 17 bases. The CDR3 spans 16 residues. Germline values: CDR1 MNHEY, CDR2 SVGAGI.